A selection of T cell receptor beta chains follows, all from one sample in a study of CD8+ T cells in alopecia areata. TCRdb's copy holds only in-frame clones and misses some; the assay was immunoSEQ multiplex PCR. The table records 210,000 or so clones, approximately 70% of them present only once. Sequenced here: CD4+ T cells sorted from blood, sampled at approximately week 45, from a patient treated with tofacitinib. These receptors were collected from a human donor with alopecia areata. Both conserved end residues are part of each CDR3. D genes are given only for firm matches. Clone sizes are given selectively: once, few, many, or a class where the clone is expanded.

cdr3_nt,cdr3_aa,d_call,clone_size,j_call,v_call
TGTGCCTGGAGCGCGATTCAGGGGGGTGAGCAGTTCTTC,CAWSAIQGGEQFF,.,.,TRBJ2-1,TRBV30
TGCAGCGTTGAGGCCGGGACAGCTCCCACAGATACGCAGTATTTT,CSVEAGTAPTDTQYF,TRBD1,few,TRBJ2-3,TRBV29-1
TGTGCCAGCACCCCGGCGACATCCGGGGTCCACTTT,CASTPATSGVHF,.,.,TRBJ1-6,TRBV2
TGTGCCAGCAGCTTAGTACTGGTGGGAGATACGCAGTATTTT,CASSLVLVGDTQYF,.,.,TRBJ2-3,TRBV11-2
TGCGCCAGCAGCTTGGCGGGACAAAACACAGATACGCAGTATTTT,CASSLAGQNTDTQYF,.,.,TRBJ2-3,TRBV5-1
TGCAGCGAGACCAGGTCCGTGGGCACTGAAGCTTTCTTT,CSETRSVGTEAFF,.,.,TRBJ1-1,TRBV29-1
TGTGCCAGCAGCTACGAGCAGTACTTC,CASSYEQYF,.,.,TRBJ2-7,TRBV6-9
TGCGCCAGCAGCCATCAACAGGGGGCTCGAAGCACAGATACGCAGTATTTT,CASSHQQGARSTDTQYF,TRBD1,few,TRBJ2-3,TRBV4-3
TGTGCCACCAGCAGAGGACCGGACAGGGGATACTCCTACGAGCAGTACTTC,CATSRGPDRGYSYEQYF,TRBD1,.,TRBJ2-7,TRBV15
TGTGCCAGCAGTGAGGGGGGCTCAAACTATGGCTACACCTTC,CASSEGGSNYGYTF,.,.,TRBJ1-2,TRBV2
TGTGCCAGCAGCCCCCAGGGGACCCTCCGGTTCTTC,CASSPQGTLRFF,.,.,TRBJ2-1,TRBV7-2
TGTGCCTGGAGTGACCAGAACGGTTATGGCTACACCTTC,CAWSDQNGYGYTF,.,.,TRBJ1-2,TRBV30
TGTGCCACCAGCAGAGGGTTCCAGGGGGGCGAAAAACTGTTTTTT,CATSRGFQGGEKLFF,TRBD1,few,TRBJ1-4,TRBV15
TGCAGCGTTGAAGTCTCTGGGGCCAACGTCCTGACTTTC,CSVEVSGANVLTF,.,few,TRBJ2-6,TRBV29-1
TGTGCCAGCAGCCAGGGGAGCGAGCAGTACTTC,CASSQGSEQYF,.,.,TRBJ2-7,TRBV14
TGCGCCAGCAGTGAGCCGAGGCAGGTGACGAGTGAAGCTTTCTTT,CASSEPRQVTSEAFF,.,.,TRBJ1-1,TRBV10-2
TGTGCCACCACAGATAGGGAATATGGCTACACCTTC,CATTDREYGYTF,.,few,TRBJ1-2,TRBV11-2
TGTGCCACCAGCAGCGACAGGGTTGACTTATTTTCCTCCGAGCAGTACTTC,CATSSDRVDLFSSEQYF,TRBD1,.,TRBJ2-7,TRBV15
TGCGCCAGCAGCTTGATTCCGGGGGACCTGAACACTGAAGCTTTCTTT,CASSLIPGDLNTEAFF,.,.,TRBJ1-1,TRBV5-1
TGCGCCAGCAGCTTGGGGCAGGCGACAGATACGCAGTATTTT,CASSLGQATDTQYF,.,once,TRBJ2-3,TRBV5-1
TGTGCCAGCACCCGAGGACTAGCGGGCTACGAGCAGTACTTC,CASTRGLAGYEQYF,TRBD2,.,TRBJ2-7,TRBV9
TGTGCCAGCAGTCCTCAAGGGACAGACGCTAACTATGGCTACACCTTC,CASSPQGTDANYGYTF,TRBD1,.,TRBJ1-2,TRBV27
TGTGCCAGCAGTTACGGTTCGGGGGGCACTGAAGCTTTCTTT,CASSYGSGGTEAFF,.,few,TRBJ1-1,TRBV6-5
TGCAGCGTTAACAGGGGGAGGGAGAGGAACATTCAGTACTTC,CSVNRGRERNIQYF,.,.,TRBJ2-4,TRBV29-1
TGTGCCAGCAGTCGGCAGTACCAAGAGACCCAGTACTTC,CASSRQYQETQYF,.,few,TRBJ2-5,TRBV6-6
TGTGCCATCAGTTTAACAGTAGCGGTGGGGGGCCCCACCTCCGCGAACACCGGGGAGCTGTTTTTT,CAISLTVAVGGPTSANTGELFF,.,few,TRBJ2-2,TRBV10-3
TGTGCCAGCAGCCGCGGGACATGGGACGAGCAGTACTTC,CASSRGTWDEQYF,.,.,TRBJ2-7,TRBV6-1
TGTGCCTGGAGTCCTCAGTCCTCCATTAATGAAAAACTGTTTTTT,CAWSPQSSINEKLFF,.,.,TRBJ1-4,TRBV30
TGTGCCAGCAGTGAGTTGGTGCTAGAAGCTTTCTTT,CASSELVLEAFF,.,.,TRBJ1-1,TRBV2
TGCGCCAGCAGCCAAGTCGATATGGGGATTTTGGGGTCACCCCTCCACTTT,CASSQVDMGILGSPLHF,.,few,TRBJ1-6,TRBV4-1
TGTGCCAGCAGCTTAGATGGGACAGGGAATAGAGACTTC,CASSLDGTGNRDF,TRBD1,.,TRBJ2-4,TRBV11-2
TGCAGCGTTGAAGGAATATGGGGCGAAAAACTGTTTTTT,CSVEGIWGEKLFF,.,.,TRBJ1-4,TRBV29-1
TGTGCCTGGAGTGTAGGTGAGGGAGAAGCTTTCTTT,CAWSVGEGEAFF,.,.,TRBJ1-1,TRBV30
TGTGCCAGCGAGAATGACAGGGGTAACTATGGCTACACCTTC,CASENDRGNYGYTF,TRBD1,few,TRBJ1-2,TRBV6-1
TGTGCCAGCAGCATTCCGGGACCGCAGGAGTTCTTC,CASSIPGPQEFF,.,.,TRBJ2-1,TRBV11-2
TGTGCCAGCAGCCTGGGACTAGCGGGGTACAATGAGCAGTTCTTC,CASSLGLAGYNEQFF,TRBD2,.,TRBJ2-1,TRBV7-7
TGTGCCAGCAAGACTGGCTCTGGGGCCAACGTCCTGACTTTC,CASKTGSGANVLTF,.,.,TRBJ2-6,TRBV28
TGTGCCTGGAGTAGCCTAGACAGGGCTTTTGGGGAGCAGTACTTC,CAWSSLDRAFGEQYF,TRBD1,.,TRBJ2-7,TRBV30
TGTGCCAGCAGCCATAACCGGGACAGGGGGTACAATGAGCAGTTCTTC,CASSHNRDRGYNEQFF,TRBD1,few,TRBJ2-1,TRBV5-6
TGTGCCAGCAGCCTCAGGGAGTACTATGGCTACACCTTC,CASSLREYYGYTF,.,.,TRBJ1-2,TRBV7-2
TGTGCCAGCAGTGCAGGACAGGGGCCCACTGAAGCTTTCTTT,CASSAGQGPTEAFF,TRBD1,.,TRBJ1-1,TRBV2